This section outlines one TCR beta chain sequence together with its context. This entry is derived from a study of control samples from healthy donors and cancer patients. Clones were read by immunoSEQ multiplex PCR, and TCRdb kept only the in-frame ones, dropping some. Of 65,000 to 90,000 clones listed, 94% are singletons. Trimming cost V 1 base and J 5 bases, with 6 bases left between them. Germline-derived CDR1 and CDR2 are LNHDA and SQIVND (reference sequence). This CDR3 contains 13 residues. The chain recombines TRBV19 with TRBJ1-5; no definite D call. The clonotype was recovered from a woman in her twenties or thirties in good health. The sample was blood. The CDR3, as DNA: TGTGCCAGTAGTATAGCGGGTCATCAGCCCCAGCATTTT. This translates into CASSIAGHQPQHF.